The 24 T cell receptor beta chains given below trace back to one sample, sequenced in a study of breast tumors, draining lymph nodes, adjacent tissues. The lymph nodes were axillary draining lymph nodes from breast cancer patients. TCRdb reprocessed the multiplex PCR reads with MiXCR, giving one entry per CDR3 protein. Of 150,000 or so distinct CDR3 sequences listed, around 33% are singletons. The sequencing input was axillary lymph node tissue. These TCRs come from a female donor with breast cancer. Some clones in this sample may be carry-over from other donors' samples.

In this sample, this clonotype turned up many times. This may stem from a read error, because a much larger clone lies one nucleotide away. The chain carries TRBV20-1 and TRBJ2-7; 15 bases fit TRBD2. CDR1 DFQATT and CDR2 SNEGSKA come from the germline V gene (reference sequence). Trimming at V came to 6 bases and at J to 6 bases, leaving 6 bases not matched to a gene. This CDR3 spans 14 amino acids. CDR3 loop: CSAMGLAGGSEQYF. For the CDR3, the DNA is TGCAGTGCAATGGGACTAGCGGGAGGCTCCGAGCAGTACTTC.

The gene calls are TRBV20-1 and TRBJ2-7, with D perhaps TRBD2 (5 bases). This CDR3 has 12 residues. Per germline, CDR1 DFQATT and CDR2 SNEGSKA (reference sequence). V was cut by 3 bases and J by 6 bases, with 12 bases left in between. The CDR3 region is CSASPDAGEQYF. CDR3 DNA sequence: TGCAGTGCTAGCCCTGATGCGGGCGAGCAGTACTTC.

This clonotype has only a few counts. The chain employs TRBV7-9 and TRBJ1-1; TRBD1 might be the D (5 bases). Trimming shortened V by 3 bases and J by 3 bases, and 20 bases separated the two germline ends. Germline values: CDR1 SEHNR, CDR2 FQNEAQ (reference sequence). This CDR3 spans 17 amino acids. Written as DNA, the CDR3 is TGTGCCAGCAGCTTTCCATCGAGGTCTGGAGGGGACACTGAAGCTTTCTTT. Protein product: CASSFPSRSGGDTEAFF.

To note about this clonotype: A much larger clone sits a single nucleotide away, making a read error possible. This rearrangement joins TRBV28 to TRBJ2-2, with 7 bases fitting TRBD1. CDR3 length equals 15 residues. The germline V gene has CDR1 MDHEN and CDR2 SYDVKM. The CDR3 region has the DNA TGTGCCAGCAGTCCTCGGGACAGTTATACCGGGGAGCCGTTTTTT. Its translation is CASSPRDSYTGEPFF.

This clonotype was picked up many times. This chain connects TRBV5-1 to TRBJ1-6; D gene ambiguous. This CDR3 is 15 amino acids long. Germline CDR1 and CDR2: SGHRS and YFSETQ. V was pared by 4 bases and J by 3 bases, with 11 bases between. The CDR3: CASSRTRLYNSPLHF. CDR3 coding DNA: TGCGCCAGCAGCCGGACGAGACTCTATAATTCACCCCTCCACTTT.

The chain carries TRBV12-3 or TRBV12-4 and TRBJ2-1; possibly TRBD2 for D (6 bases). V was clipped by 3 bases and J by 2 bases, with 14 bases between them. The CDR3 covers 16 residues. CDR3 bases: TGTGCCAGCAGTTTCAGGCGGGGCGGGCCCTACAATGAGCAGTTCTTC. Translation: CASSFRRGGPYNEQFF.

With regard to this clonotype: Possible read error: a much larger clone is one base away. The J gene is TRBJ1-3, the V gene TRBV6-1; no reliable D call. Between the trimmed V and J ends, which lost 8 bases and 3 bases, there was a span of 20 bases. Germline V gene sequence: CDR1 MNHNS, CDR2 SASEGT. The CDR3 loop spans 16 amino acids. This CDR3 is CASRYGESGRGNTIYF. CDR3 bases: TGTGCCAGCCGATATGGGGAGTCAGGTCGTGGAAACACCATATATTTT.

This clonotype appeared many times. The chain uses TRBV18 and TRBJ2-7; D is possibly TRBD1 or TRBD2 (5 bases each). V gave up 2 bases and J gave up 7 bases, with 12 bases separating them. CDR1 and CDR2 from the germline V gene are KGHSH and LQKENI. The CDR3 consists of 13 residues. CDR3 sequence (DNA): TGTGCCAGCTCACCAGGGACCCTCTCAGAGCAGTACTTC. Amino acid sequence: CASSPGTLSEQYF. Full variable domain (outside the CDR3, taken from reference TRBV18 and TRBJ2-7): NAGVMQNPRHLVRRRGQEARLRCSPMKGHSHVYWYRQLPEEGLKFMVYLQKENIIDESGMPKERFSAEFPKEGPSILRIQQVVRGDSAAYFCASSPGTLSEQYFGPGTRLTVT.

CDR3 in DNA: TGTGCCAGCAGACGGACAATTAATGAAAAACTGTTTTTT. The encoded protein is CASRRTINEKLFF. The chain employs TRBV6-1 and TRBJ1-4; a weak D match, TRBD1 (5 bases). The V end lost 6 bases, the J end lost 4 bases, and 9 bases lay between the germline ends. The length of the CDR3 is 13 residues. Germline assignment: CDR1 MNHNS and CDR2 SASEGT.

This clonotype was counted many times. The J gene is TRBJ1-5, the V gene TRBV2; D ambiguous. Germline-derived CDR1 and CDR2 are SNHLY and FYNNEI. With 3 bases removed from V and 4 bases from J, the gap between germline ends came to 13 bases. The CDR3 consists of 15 residues. The CDR3 sequence is CASSDWTGINQPQHF. CDR3 sequence (DNA): TGTGCCAGCAGTGACTGGACGGGAATTAATCAGCCCCAGCATTTT.

Ten or more counts support this clonotype. V usage is TRBV5-1 and J usage is TRBJ2-5; 7 bases fit TRBD2. Losses at the gene ends were 2 bases for V and 2 bases for J; bases not matched to a gene: 3. Germline CDR1 and CDR2: SGHRS and YFSETQ. The CDR3 loop spans 14 amino acids. The CDR3 region is CASSFTAGQETQYF. CDR3 in DNA: TGCGCCAGCAGCTTTACAGCGGGGCAAGAGACCCAGTACTTC.

This clonotype has ten or more counts. The junction departs from germline at one end; a sequencing error may be responsible. The chain links TRBV7-7 to TRBJ2-1; weak D call: TRBD2 (7 bases). Per germline, CDR1 SSHAT and CDR2 FNYEAQ (reference sequence). The CDR3 extends over 16 amino acids. In DNA, the CDR3 is TGTGCTAGCAGCTTAGGGGGGGGGGGCCAACACAATGAGCAGTTCTTC. The encoded protein is CASSLGGGGQHNEQFF. Full variable domain (rest looked up from reference TRBV7-7 and TRBJ2-1): GAGVSQSPRYKVTKRGQDVTLRCDPISSHATLYWYQQALGQGPEFLTYFNYEAQPDKSGLPSDRFSAERPEGSISTLTIQRTEQRDSAMYRCASSLGGGGQHNEQFFGPGTRLTVL.

Concerning this clonotype itself: The junction differs from germline at one of its ends, possibly a read error. The V call is TRBV20-1, the J call TRBJ2-5; 7 bases are a match to TRBD1. The CDR3 has 15 amino acids. From germline, CDR1 is DFQATT and CDR2 SNEGSKA (reference sequence). As DNA, the CDR3 is TGCAGCGCTAGCCAACCGGGACAGTATGTCGAGACCCAGTACTTC. Translated: CSASQPGQYVETQYF.

This clonotype was seen a handful of times. The chain carries TRBV3-1 and TRBJ2-2; tentative D call: TRBD1 (5 bases). Trimming cost V 0 bases and J 0 bases, with 20 bases left between them. The V gene's germline CDR1 is LGHDT and CDR2 YNNKEL (reference sequence). The CDR3 consists of 20 residues. CDR3 DNA: TGTGCCAGCAGCCAAGAATTTAGGGGTTTAGGGCGTACGAACACCGGGGAGCTGTTTTTT. This translates into CASSQEFRGLGRTNTGELFF.

This chain connects TRBV20-1 to TRBJ1-1; D remains ambiguous. V shed 3 bases and J shed 0 bases, with 8 bases lying between them. The CDR3 loop spans 13 amino acids. Looked up from germline, CDR1 is DFQATT and CDR2 is SNEGSKA (reference sequence). This chain's CDR3 is CSARGRLNTEAFF. The CDR3 DNA sequence: TGCAGTGCTAGGGGGAGATTGAACACTGAAGCTTTCTTT.

This clonotype was counted many times. The chain employs TRBV11-2 and TRBJ2-6; 7 positions match TRBD1. There are 18 residues in the CDR3. The V gene's germline CDR1 is SGHAT and CDR2 FQNNGV. The J segment lost 0 bases and the V segment lost 5 bases, leaving 10 bases of the junction unmatched. CDR3 region: CASSNLLQGSSGANVLTF. CDR3 bases: TGTGCCAGCAGCAACCTTCTACAGGGGAGCTCTGGGGCCAACGTCCTGACTTTC.

J is TRBJ1-5 and V is TRBV5-1; no firm D call. Germline assignment: CDR1 SGHRS and CDR2 YFSETQ. With 0 bases removed from V and 11 bases from J, the gap between germline ends came to 18 bases. This CDR3 contains 15 residues. The CDR3 sequence: CASSLGGGTKETQHF. The CDR3 DNA follows: TGCGCCAGCAGCTTGGGGGGAGGCACGAAAGAGACCCAGCATTTT.

J is TRBJ2-5 and V is TRBV5-8, with a tentative D call TRBD1 (6 bases). The germline gives CDR1 SGHTS, CDR2 YDEGEE. V shed 4 bases and J shed 4 bases, with 17 bases lying between them. The CDR3 has 15 amino acids. Written as DNA, the CDR3 is TGTGCCAGCAGCCCTCCGGGACACTCGCGAGAGACCCAGTACTTC. Translating it yields CASSPPGHSRETQYF. Full variable domain (missing parts from reference TRBV5-8 and TRBJ2-5): EAGVTQSPTHLIKTRGQQATLRCSPISGHTSVYWYQQALGLGLQFLLWYDEGEERNRGNFPPRFSGRQFPNYSSELNVNALELEDSALYLCASSPPGHSRETQYFGPGTRLLVL.

Comments on this clonotype: A read error may explain this, as a much larger clone is one base away. The genes are TRBV7-9 and TRBJ2-5, with TRBD1 as a possible D gene (6 bases). CDR3 length: 14 residues. Germline lookup yields CDR1 SEHNR and CDR2 FQNEAQ (reference sequence). CDR3 residues: CASSLRTDRETQHF. CDR3 nucleotides: TGTGCCAGCAGCTTACGGACAGACCGAGAGACCCAGCACTTC.

V usage is TRBV9 and J usage is TRBJ1-3; 8 nucleotides align to TRBD1. Germline V gene data show CDR1 as SGDLS and CDR2 as YYNGEE. This CDR3 has 15 residues. J was trimmed by 1 base and V by 4 bases; bases with no gene match: 4. Here the CDR3 reads CASSPRTGSGNTIYF. DNA for the CDR3: TGTGCCAGCAGCCCCCGGACAGGGTCTGGAAACACCATATATTTT. The full variable domain, in which reference TRBV9 and TRBJ1-3 provide the parts outside the CDR3, is DSGVTQTPKHLITATGQRVTLRCSPRSGDLSVYWYQQSLDQGLQFLIQYYNGEERAKGNILERFSAQQFPDLHSELNLSSLELGDSALYFCASSPRTGSGNTIYFGEGSWLTVV.

V is TRBV7-6 and J is TRBJ2-7; 10 bases are shared with TRBD2. The CDR3 contains 15 residues. Germline V gene lookup returns CDR1 SGHVS and CDR2 FNYEAQ. V shed 5 bases and J 3 bases; nucleotides not matched to a gene: 7. CDR3: CASSPGGLAVYEQYF. DNA for the CDR3: TGTGCCAGCAGCCCAGGAGGACTAGCGGTCTACGAGCAGTACTTC.

The chain uses TRBV2 and TRBJ2-5, with 10 bases matching TRBD1. J gave up 7 bases and V 9 bases, and 11 bases lay outside the gene matches. The CDR3 totals 14 residues. CDR1 SNHLY and CDR2 FYNNEI come from the germline V gene. The CDR3 region has the DNA TGTGCCAGTGGCGGACAGGGGGTAAGAGGGACCCAGTACTTC. It specifies CASGGQGVRGTQYF.

This clonotype was recorded a few times. The V call is TRBV10-3, the J call TRBJ1-1; TRBD1 is a possible D gene (6 bases). CDR1 is ENHRY, CDR2 SYGVKD, per germline. The V gene lost 0 bases and the J gene lost 4 bases, with 18 bases spanning the gap. This CDR3 region has 17 residues. The CDR3 sequence is CAISESERGLGGTEAFF. In nucleotides, the CDR3 is TGTGCCATCAGTGAGTCCGAGAGGGGACTAGGGGGCACTGAAGCTTTCTTT.

This clonotype has a count of ten or more. The DNA for the CDR3 is TGTGCCACCAGTGATTTTAGTCAGTCCACAGATACGCAGTATTTT. Translating gives CATSDFSQSTDTQYF. The chain carries TRBV24-1 and TRBJ2-3; D is uncertain. The CDR3 runs to 15 residues. Between the trimmed V and J ends, which lost 1 base and 2 bases, there was a span of 9 bases. Germline CDR1 is KGHDR and CDR2 is SFDVKD.